These 8 T cell receptor beta chains came from one sample sequenced in a study of tissue T cells after allogeneic stem cell transplantation. Produced via immunoSEQ multiplex PCR; TCRdb's table is partial and in-frame only. The sample includes about 50,000 clones, roughly 73% of them seen just once. What was sequenced was sorted cells pooled from one or two spleens. The origin of the receptors is a pool of C57BL/6 mice in good health.

Concerning this clone itself: All gene names here are mouse names. Read sequence stops 1 residue before the CDR3 end, and the germline J gene provides the missing end. This chain links TRBV16 with TRBJ2-5; 7 bases match TRBD1. This CDR3 has 14 amino acids. V lost 4 bases to trimming and J lost 2 bases; unmatched junction nucleotides: 3. Germline CDR1 SGHSA, CDR2 FRNQAP. CDR3 region: CASSSRDSQDTQYF. The CDR3 DNA, read in part, is TGTGCAAGCAGCTCCCGGGACAGCCAAGACACCCAGTAC.

The table lists this clone with a few counts. Each gene name is a mouse one. Read coverage stops 1 residue before the CDR3 terminus; the germline J gene supplies the remainder. The chain joins TRBV19 to TRBJ2-7, with a tentative D call TRBD2 (6 bases). Germline assignment: CDR1 FNHDT and CDR2 SITEND (reference sequence). The CDR3 runs to 11 residues. The germline V and J ends were trimmed by 2 bases and 7 bases, with 7 bases remaining between them. The CDR3: CASSMGGEQYF. CDR3 DNA, as far as it was read: TGTGCCAGCAGTATGGGGGGAGAACAGTAC.

Remarks on this clone: An end of the junction differs from the germline gene, which may be a read error. Genes and germline come from the mouse. The CDR3 is cut off 1 residue early in the read; its end comes from the germline J gene. V gene TRBV29 combines with J gene TRBJ2-5; the D gene could be TRBD1 or TRBD2 (5 bases each). Per germline, CDR1 MSHET and CDR2 SYDVDS. CDR3 size: 14 residues. The CDR3 DNA, read in part, is TGTGCTAGCAGTTTATCGGGGGACCAAGACATCCAGTAC. It is translated as CASSLSGDQDIQY. In full, the CDR3 is CASSLSGDQDIQYF.

Remarks on this clone: These gene names are mouse names. The CDR3 goes on 1 residue after the read ends, and that part is filled in from the germline J gene. The V call is TRBV31, the J call TRBJ1-3; D is perhaps TRBD1 (5 bases). V was trimmed by 3 bases and J by 0 bases, leaving 6 bases between them. The CDR3 totals 13 residues. In germline, CDR1 is GKSSPN, CDR2 SITVG. CDR3 region: CAWSDSSGNTLYF. The sequenced CDR3 bases are TGTGCCTGGAGCGACAGTTCTGGAAATACGCTCTAT.

A remark on this clone: Genes and germline come from the mouse. The read falls 1 residue short of the CDR3 end, and the missing part is taken from the germline J gene. The rearrangement links TRBV13-1 to TRBJ2-3; the D gene could be TRBD1 or TRBD2 (5 bases each). CDR1 and CDR2 (germline): NSHNY, SYGAGN. V lost 0 bases and J lost 0, with 8 bases in between. The CDR3 spans 15 residues. The part of the CDR3 DNA that was read is TGTGCCAGCAGTGATGGGGGGTCTAGTGCAGAAACGCTGTAT. It translates to CASSDGGSSAETLY. The whole CDR3 reads CASSDGGSSAETLYF.

About this clone itself: Gene names follow the mouse nomenclature. Here the CDR3 reads CGARLGGTEVFF. Incomplete CDR3 DNA: TGTGGTGCTAGGCTGGGGGGCACAGAAGTCTTC. The J gene is TRBJ1-1, the V gene TRBV20, with D possibly matching TRBD1 (5 bases). The read terminates 1 residue ahead of where the CDR3 ends, so the germline J gene completes it. V was cut by 2 bases and J by 4 bases, with 8 bases left in between. This CDR3 has 12 residues. The germline CDR1 and CDR2 sequences are GFQATS and STVNSAI.

Concerning this clone itself: Any gene name here is a mouse gene name. The CDR3 is cut off 1 residue early in the read; its end comes from the germline J gene. V is TRBV3 and J is TRBJ2-2, with D unclear. The CDR3 has 14 amino acids. CDR1 and CDR2 (germline): SNHLY, FYNGKV (reference sequence). V was shortened by 5 bases and J by 0 bases, with 7 bases between the two germline ends. The CDR3 is CASSPTTNTGQLYF. The DNA read from the CDR3 is TGTGCCAGCAGCCCCACGACAAACACCGGGCAGCTCTAC.

As regards this clone: Gene names follow the mouse nomenclature. The covered CDR3 bases are TGTGCAAGCAGCTTAGCTGGGGGTCCCTATGCTGAGCAGTTC. This codes for CASSLAGGPYAEQF. The full-length CDR3 reads as CASSLAGGPYAEQFF. The chain couples TRBV16 to TRBJ2-1, with TRBD2 matching 7 bases. The CDR3 end is not reached by the read, which stops 1 residue before it; the germline J gene fills it in. The CDR3 sequence is 15 residues long. J was trimmed by 3 bases and V by 1 base; bases with no gene match: 3. Germline CDR1 and CDR2: SGHSA and FRNQAP.